This T cell receptor beta chain appears in the sequencing data of a study of blood T cell repertoires in COVID-19. The overall study: Sites in the United States, Italy and Spain provided acute and convalescent COVID-19 samples. T cells, B-cell-depleted T cells, or PBMCs supplied cDNA or gDNA.

Seattle cases were enrolled at active infection and followed longitudinally. This clone was seen just once. Per the original data handling: Cell counts per sample came from amplifying reference gene primers. The repertoire was sequenced with immunoSEQ multiplex PCR; TCRdb's copy has only in-frame clones and lacks some. D and trimming were read from the DNA, whereas the V and J calls and clone size are those reported in that table. Of about 150,000 clones listed, 75% to 90% are singletons. The V gene's germline CDR1 is SGHAT and CDR2 FQNNGV. The V end was cut by 0 bases, the J end by 2 bases, with 10 bases between. CDR3 length: 15 amino acids.

Sequencing was carried out using peripheral blood. This TCR was recovered from an older woman with COVID-19, enrolled during active disease. The chain recombines TRBV11-2 with TRBJ1-2; no clear D gene. The CDR3 nucleotides read TGTGCCAGCAGCTTAGATGGTGCTATCAACTATGGCTACACCTTC. Protein sequence: CASSLDGAINYGYTF. Full variable domain (remainder filled in from reference TRBV11-2 and TRBJ1-2): EAGVAQSPRYKIIEKRQSVAFWCNPISGHATLYWYQQILGQGPKLLIQFQNNGVVDDSQLPKDRFSAERLKGVDSTLKIQPAKLEDSAVYLCASSLDGAINYGYTFGSGTRLTVV.